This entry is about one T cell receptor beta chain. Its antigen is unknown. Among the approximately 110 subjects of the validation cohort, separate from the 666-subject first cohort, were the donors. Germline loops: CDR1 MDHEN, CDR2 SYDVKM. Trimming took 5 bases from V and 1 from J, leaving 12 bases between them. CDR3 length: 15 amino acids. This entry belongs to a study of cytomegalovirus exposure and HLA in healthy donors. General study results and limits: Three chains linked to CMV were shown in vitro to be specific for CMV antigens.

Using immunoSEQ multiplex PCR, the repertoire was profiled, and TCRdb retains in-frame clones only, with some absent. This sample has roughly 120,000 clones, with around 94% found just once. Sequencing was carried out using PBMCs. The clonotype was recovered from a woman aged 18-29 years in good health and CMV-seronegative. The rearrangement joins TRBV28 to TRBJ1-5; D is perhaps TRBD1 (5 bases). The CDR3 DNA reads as TGTGCCAGCAGTCCCCGGGGGATGAGCAATCAGCCCCAGCATTTT. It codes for CASSPRGMSNQPQHF.